The clone carrying this T cell receptor (beta chain) was seen at least ten times. Its antigen is still unknown. Unique molecular identifiers were used to barcode this TCRbeta library. TCRdb reanalysed the PCR reads using MiXCR and keeps one entry per CDR3 protein. The sample consists of some 300,000 distinct CDR3 sequences, around 7.1% of them appearing once. The data are from a study of T-cell reconstitution after alpha-beta-depleted transplantation in children. Findings and limits, study-wide: Where some patients showed high TCRbeta diversity at day 60, it came from recipient T cells and thymic progenitors that had survived. Reportedly, alpha-beta T cells present about two months post-transplant originated from several hundred expanded clones of graft origin. Diversity and T-cell counts at one year after transplant derived mostly from new T cells.

This CDR3 contains 16 residues. The germline V and J ends were trimmed by 0 bases and 4 bases, with 13 bases remaining between them. Germline V gene data show CDR1 as ENHRY and CDR2 as SYGVKD. This sequence joins TRBV10-3 and TRBJ1-3; D gene unclear. Sequencing used peripheral blood, obtained 360 days after TCRalphabeta/CD19-depleted stem cell transplant. The TCR was taken from a female patient aged 2-9 years who had a stem cell transplant for Fanconi anemia, so the T cells may come from the graft donor. CDR3 sequence reads: CAISESAGRIGNTIYF. As DNA, the CDR3 is TGTGCCATCAGTGAGTCGGCAGGAAGAATAGGAAACACCATATATTTT.